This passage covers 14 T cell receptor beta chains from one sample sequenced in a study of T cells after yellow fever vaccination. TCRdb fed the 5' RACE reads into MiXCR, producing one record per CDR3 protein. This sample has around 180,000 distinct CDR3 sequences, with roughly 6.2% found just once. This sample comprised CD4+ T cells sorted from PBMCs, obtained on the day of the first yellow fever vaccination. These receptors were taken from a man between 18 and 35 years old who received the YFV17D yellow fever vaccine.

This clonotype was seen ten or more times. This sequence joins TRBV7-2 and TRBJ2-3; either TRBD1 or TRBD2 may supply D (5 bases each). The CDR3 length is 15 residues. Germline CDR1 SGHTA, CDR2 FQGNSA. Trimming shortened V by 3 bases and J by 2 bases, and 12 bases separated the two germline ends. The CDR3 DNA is TGTGCCAGCAGCTTTTTCAGGGAGCTCACAGATACGCAGTATTTT. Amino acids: CASSFFRELTDTQYF.

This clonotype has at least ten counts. CDR3 region: CASSFPQGAVTEKLFF. DNA for the CDR3: TGTGCCAGCAGCTTCCCGCAGGGGGCGGTAACAGAAAAACTGTTTTTT. The rearrangement joins TRBV7-2 to TRBJ1-4; 8 nucleotides agree with TRBD1. There are 16 residues in the CDR3. V lost 3 bases to trimming and J lost 8 bases; unmatched junction nucleotides: 11. CDR1 is SGHTA and CDR2 is FQGNSA in the germline V gene. The full variable domain, its missing parts supplied by reference TRBV7-2 and TRBJ1-4, is GAGVSQSPSNKVTEKGKDVELRCDPISGHTALYWYRQSLGQGLEFLIYFQGNSAPDKSGLPSDRFSAERTGGSVSTLTIQRTQQEDSAVYLCASSFPQGAVTEKLFFGSGTQLSVL.

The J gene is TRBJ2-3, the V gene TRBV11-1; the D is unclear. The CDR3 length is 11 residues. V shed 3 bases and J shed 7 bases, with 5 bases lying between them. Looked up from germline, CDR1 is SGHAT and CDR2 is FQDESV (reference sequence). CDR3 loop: CASSFQNTQYF. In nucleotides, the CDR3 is TGTGCCAGCAGCTTCCAGAATACGCAGTATTTT.

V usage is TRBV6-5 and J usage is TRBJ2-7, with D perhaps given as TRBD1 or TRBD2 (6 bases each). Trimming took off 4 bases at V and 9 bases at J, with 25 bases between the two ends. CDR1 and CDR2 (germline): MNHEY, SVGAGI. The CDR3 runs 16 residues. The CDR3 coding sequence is TGTGCCAGCAGTTCCTCGTCGCGAGGGGGGAGGTTCGGGCAGTACGTC. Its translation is CASSSSSRGGRFGQYV.

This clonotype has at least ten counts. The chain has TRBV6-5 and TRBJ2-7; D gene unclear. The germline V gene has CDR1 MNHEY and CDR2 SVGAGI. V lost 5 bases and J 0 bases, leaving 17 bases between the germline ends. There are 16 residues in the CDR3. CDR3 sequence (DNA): TGTGCCAGCAGTCACGGGTCCGCAGCCGTCTCCTACGAGCAGTACTTC. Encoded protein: CASSHGSAAVSYEQYF.

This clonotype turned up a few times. CDR3 DNA sequence: TGCAGCGTAGCCAGGGTAGGTTTGAACACTGAAGCTTTCTTT. Its translation: CSVARVGLNTEAFF. This rearrangement joins TRBV29-1 to TRBJ1-1; a possible D gene is TRBD1 (5 bases). Germline V gene lookup returns CDR1 SQVTM and CDR2 ANQGSEA. Deletions cut 6 bases from V and 0 bases from J, with 14 bases between. The CDR3 sequence is 14 residues long.

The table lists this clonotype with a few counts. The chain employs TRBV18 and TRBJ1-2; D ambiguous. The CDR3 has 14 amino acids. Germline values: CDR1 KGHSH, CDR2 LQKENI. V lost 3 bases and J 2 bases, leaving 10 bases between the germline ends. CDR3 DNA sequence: TGTGCCAGCTCACCCGAGGCGACGAACTATGGCTACACCTTC. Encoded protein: CASSPEATNYGYTF. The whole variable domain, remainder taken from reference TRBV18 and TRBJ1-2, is NAGVMQNPRHLVRRRGQEARLRCSPMKGHSHVYWYRQLPEEGLKFMVYLQKENIIDESGMPKERFSAEFPKEGPSILRIQQVVRGDSAAYFCASSPEATNYGYTFGSGTRLTVV.

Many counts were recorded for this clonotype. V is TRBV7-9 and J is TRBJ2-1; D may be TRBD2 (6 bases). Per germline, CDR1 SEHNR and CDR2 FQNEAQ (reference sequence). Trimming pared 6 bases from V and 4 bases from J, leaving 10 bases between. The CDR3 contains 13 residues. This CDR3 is CASSPEGYNEQFF. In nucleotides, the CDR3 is TGTGCCAGCAGTCCGGAGGGGTACAATGAGCAGTTCTTC.

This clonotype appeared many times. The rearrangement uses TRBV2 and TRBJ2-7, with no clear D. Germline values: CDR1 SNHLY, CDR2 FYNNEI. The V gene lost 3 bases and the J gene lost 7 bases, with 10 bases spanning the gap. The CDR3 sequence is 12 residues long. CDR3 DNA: TGTGCCAGCAGTGACCCCCTGGGTGAGCAGTACTTC. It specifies CASSDPLGEQYF.

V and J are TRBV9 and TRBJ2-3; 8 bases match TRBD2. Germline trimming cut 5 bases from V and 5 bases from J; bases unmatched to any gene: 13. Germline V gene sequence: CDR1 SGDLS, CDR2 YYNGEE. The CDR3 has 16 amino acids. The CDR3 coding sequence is TGTGCCAGCAGAGCCCTCCCGCGGGGGGCGGTAGATACGCAGTATTTT. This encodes CASRALPRGAVDTQYF. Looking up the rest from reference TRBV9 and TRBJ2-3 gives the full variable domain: DSGVTQTPKHLITATGQRVTLRCSPRSGDLSVYWYQQSLDQGLQFLIQYYNGEERAKGNILERFSAQQFPDLHSELNLSSLELGDSALYFCASRALPRGAVDTQYFGPGTRLTVL.

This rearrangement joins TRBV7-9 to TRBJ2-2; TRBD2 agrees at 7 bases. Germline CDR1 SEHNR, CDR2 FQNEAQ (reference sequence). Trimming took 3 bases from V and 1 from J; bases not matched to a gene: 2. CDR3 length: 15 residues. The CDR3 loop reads CASSFLAVNTGELFF. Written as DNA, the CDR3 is TGTGCCAGCAGCTTTCTAGCGGTGAACACCGGGGAGCTGTTTTTT.

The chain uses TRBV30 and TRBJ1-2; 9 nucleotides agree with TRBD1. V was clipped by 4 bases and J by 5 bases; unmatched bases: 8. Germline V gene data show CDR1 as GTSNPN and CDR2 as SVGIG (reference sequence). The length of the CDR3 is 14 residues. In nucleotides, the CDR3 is TGTGCCTGGACCCGTCCCGGGACAGGGTATGGCTACACCTTC. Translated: CAWTRPGTGYGYTF.

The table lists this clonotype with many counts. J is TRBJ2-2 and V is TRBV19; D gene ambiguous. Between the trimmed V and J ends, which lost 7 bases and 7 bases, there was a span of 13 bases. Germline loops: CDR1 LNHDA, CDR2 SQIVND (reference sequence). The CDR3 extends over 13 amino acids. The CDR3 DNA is TGTGCCAGTATCTCGGGTGGTCGCGGGGAGCTGTTTTTT. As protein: CASISGGRGELFF. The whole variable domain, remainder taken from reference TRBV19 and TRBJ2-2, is DGGITQSPKYLFRKEGQNVTLSCEQNLNHDAMYWYRQDPGQGLRLIYYSQIVNDFQKGDIAEGYSVSREKKESFPLTVTSAQKNPTAFYLCASISGGRGELFFGEGSRLTVL.

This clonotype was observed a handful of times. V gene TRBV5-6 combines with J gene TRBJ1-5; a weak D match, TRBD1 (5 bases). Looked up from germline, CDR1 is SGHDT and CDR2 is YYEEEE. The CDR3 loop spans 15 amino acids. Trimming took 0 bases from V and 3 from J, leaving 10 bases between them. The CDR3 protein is CASSLDGGYNQPQHF. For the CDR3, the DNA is TGTGCCAGCAGCTTGGACGGGGGTTACAATCAGCCCCAGCATTTT.